Included here is one T cell receptor (beta chain) sequence, with context. Antigen specificity is unknown. Data came from immunoSEQ multiplex PCR; TCRdb stores just in-frame clones and leaves some out. The sample shows about 110,000 clones, approximately 90% of them seen only once. This sample is part of a study of OX40 agonist ivuxolimab in advanced cancers. About the study: Every 2 weeks, patients got intravenous ivuxolimab at one of six dose levels (0.01-10 mg/kg). The dose-escalation group included hepatocellular carcinoma, melanoma, renal cell carcinoma and head and neck cancer. Findings and limits, study-wide: Within 6 weeks, CD4+ and CD8+ blood T cells expanded clonally at 0.1 to 3.0 mg/kg. Relative to CD4+, CD8+ T cells held more expanded clones on average.

Germline trimming cut 5 bases from V and 7 bases from J; bases unmatched to any gene: 5. The germline V gene encodes CDR1 SGHAT and CDR2 FQDESV (reference sequence). This CDR3 has 15 amino acids. Sequences were derived from CD4+ or CD8+ T cells sorted from blood, sampled in a trial of the OX40 agonist ivuxolimab. The chain couples TRBV11-1 to TRBJ2-1; 13 bases align to TRBD2. This TCR derives from an adult with an advanced solid tumor such as melanoma, head and neck, liver or kidney cancer. This CDR3 reads CASSTGLAGVNEQFF. In nucleotides, the CDR3 is TGTGCCAGCAGCACCGGACTAGCGGGAGTAAATGAGCAGTTCTTC.